This note documents a single T cell receptor beta chain sequence. Only a few counts were recorded for this clonotype. Its cognate antigen has yet to be identified. There are no base qualities to consult, and no much larger clone falls within one base. From its cysteine to its phenylalanine, the CDR3 spans 14 amino acids. Only the CDR3 DNA is retained, 42 bases long and in frame from the first base. From V the trimming removes 7 bases and from J it removes 8 bases, while the gene matches leave 7 bases of the junction unaccounted for. Using a constant-region primer and ProtoScript II reverse transcriptase, TCRbeta-specific cDNA was reverse-transcribed from around 500 ng total RNA. The TCRbeta libraries were prepared through three rounds of nested multiplex PCR following a slightly modified ARM-PCR procedure. Each of the first two PCR rounds ran for approximately 10 cycles using multiplex TRBV1-TRBV30 forward primers together with a Cbeta reverse primer. Sample barcodes and Illumina adapters were added in a final 25-cycle PCR with Deep VentR polymerase. Before sequencing, amplicons of 200-500 bp were purified from gel using a QIAquick gel extraction kit. The TCRbeta amplicons were sequenced with 250-bp paired-end reads on an Illumina HiSeq 2500. Per the source publication's procedure: Trimmomatic v0.33 was used to quality-trim the reads, and FLASH v1.2.11 was used to merge paired reads so that full CDR3 sequences could be recovered. V, D and J germline segments were assigned to the rearranged TCRbeta sequences by MiGEC v1.2.1b. Clonotype statistics, along with Shannon-Wiener diversity indices, were calculated using VDJtools v1.0.0. Except for diversity analysis, only the 250 most abundant clonotypes of each sample were used in subsequent analyses to reduce sampling bias. TCRdb itself trimmed the public reads at Q25 with fastp, ran MiXCR and retained productive beta chains. When rows share a CDR3 protein, they turn into one entry using the most common DNA and genes. TCRdb, not the authors, supplied the V and J calls. This sample lists roughly 100,000 distinct CDR3 sequences; roughly 80% were detected once. The ten largest make up approximately 18% of the sample.

These data come from a study of tumor-infiltrating lymphocytes in primary liver carcinoma (TCRdb year 2017). With regard to the full study: The five patients, three men and two women aged 30 to 69 years, had hepatocellular carcinoma (four) or combined HCC and intrahepatic cholangiocarcinoma (one). The five patients had tumors of stage T1-T3 N0M0, with maximum diameters ranging from 4.2 to 10 cm. Each sample produced about 3.5 to 7.13 million productive TCRbeta reads, and read depth showed no significant difference between tissue types. The study combined TCRbeta repertoire sequencing, expression microarrays and whole-exome sequencing across five regions of each liver tumor, with adjacent normal tissue and blood. A total of roughly 35 specimens from 5 patients underwent TCRbeta repertoire sequencing, comprising 25 tumor regions, 5 adjacent noncancerous liver tissues and 5 peripheral blood samples. To link TCRbeta repertoire diversity to the local molecular phenotype, the roughly 23 tumor region samples were profiled with Agilent mRNA microarrays. Technical replicate repertoires showed high reproducibility, with mean shared-clone rates around 0.91 and correlation coefficients above 0.95.

The investigation overall reported the following: Only roughly 7-24% of top clones appeared in all five regions of a tumor, which suggests that tumor-infiltrating T cells are spatially heterogeneous. Bulk unsorted samples precluded comparing CD4+ and CD8+ T cell repertoires. Because sequencing covered only the TCR beta chain and unpaired alpha chains were not captured, true repertoire diversity is likely underestimated. Pairs of tumor regions showed greater repertoire overlap (mean about 36%) than tumor-adjacent pairs (roughly 17%) or tumor-blood pairs (approximately 14%), which is consistent with antigen-driven expansion. The top 250 clones accounted for a significantly greater share of the repertoire in tumors than in blood (p = 0.039). With just four or five patients in the study, the authors point out that the findings should be validated in a larger study.

Without any cell sorting, total RNA and DNA were co-extracted from approximately 20-30 mg of bulk tissue using the AllPrep DNA/RNA mini kit. Four to six patients with histopathologically diagnosed primary liver carcinoma underwent surgical resection in China between November 2015 and 2016. At the time of sampling, the patients had chronic HBV infection and had not received any treatment. Each tumor was sampled at five spatially separated regions: the superior, inferior, left-lateral and right-lateral poles and the tumor centre. Histological examination found more than 75% viable tumor cells in every tumor sample. Each fresh piece of tumor and adjacent tissue was cut in two, with one half stored in RNAlater at -80 degrees C and the other half sent for histology.

The sequence is built from TRBV12-3 or TRBV12-4 and TRBJ1-6; TRBD1 matches 8 bases in the middle. This receptor was identified in a man in his forties with primary liver carcinoma and hepatitis B virus infection. The sample taken for sequencing was liver tumor tissue from sampling region 3. The cell subset or site tag for this specimen amounts to: tumor region T3, left-lateral pole. CDR3 region: CASNSATGDSPLHF. The sequenced DNA: TGTGCCAGCAACTCCGCGACAGGGGATTCACCCCTCCACTTT.